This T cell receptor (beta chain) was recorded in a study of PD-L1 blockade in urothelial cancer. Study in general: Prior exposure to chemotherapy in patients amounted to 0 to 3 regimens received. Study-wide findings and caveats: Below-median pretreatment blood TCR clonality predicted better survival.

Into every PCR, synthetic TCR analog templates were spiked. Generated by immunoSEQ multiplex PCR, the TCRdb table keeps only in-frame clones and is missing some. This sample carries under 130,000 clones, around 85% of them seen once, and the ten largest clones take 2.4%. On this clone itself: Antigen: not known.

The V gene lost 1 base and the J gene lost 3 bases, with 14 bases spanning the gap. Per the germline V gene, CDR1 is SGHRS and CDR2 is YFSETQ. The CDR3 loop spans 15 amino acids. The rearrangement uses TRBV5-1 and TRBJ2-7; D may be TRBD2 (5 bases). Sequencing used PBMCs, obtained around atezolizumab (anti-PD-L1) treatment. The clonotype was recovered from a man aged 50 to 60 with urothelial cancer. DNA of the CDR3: TGCGCCAGCAGCTTGCGTAGCGCCGCAGACTACGAGCAGTACTTC. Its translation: CASSLRSAADYEQYF.